What follows are 12 T cell receptor beta chains derived from one specimen sequenced in a study of cytomegalovirus exposure and HLA in healthy donors. The PCR contained 60 Vbeta and 13 Jbeta primers. Libraries were prepared by immunoSEQ multiplex PCR; TCRdb keeps only in-frame clonotypes and omits some of them. The table includes about 210,000 clones, about four fifths detected once. Sequencing used PBMCs. These receptors all stem from a woman aged 45 to 65 in good health and CMV-seropositive.

The gene calls are TRBV18 and TRBJ2-3, with a weak D call TRBD1 (6 bases). The CDR3 is 14 residues long. Per the germline V gene, CDR1 is KGHSH and CDR2 is LQKENI. Trimming took off 2 bases at V and 4 bases at J, with 10 bases between the two ends. The CDR3 nucleotides read TGTGCCAGCTCACCATTAACAGGGTCAGATACGCAGTATTTT. This codes for CASSPLTGSDTQYF.

This chain connects TRBV23-1 to TRBJ1-2; 10 bases are shared with TRBD1. TRBV23-1 falls under the ORF class, with uncertain function. Trimming cost V 4 bases and J 5 bases; bases outside gene matches: 19. This CDR3 has 19 residues. The CDR3 spells CASSPQGRTGGSYWYGYTF. CDR3 nucleotide sequence: TGCGCCAGCAGTCCCCAGGGGCGGACAGGGGGTAGCTATTGGTATGGCTACACCTTC.

This clone was seen a single time. J is TRBJ1-1 and V is TRBV10-3; D perhaps matches TRBD1 (5 bases). V dropped 0 bases and J dropped 7 bases, with 9 bases sitting between them. Looked up from germline, CDR1 is ENHRY and CDR2 is SYGVKD. The CDR3 spans 13 residues. The CDR3 is CAISESPGHEAFF. Here the CDR3 DNA reads TGTGCCATCAGTGAGTCTCCCGGACATGAAGCTTTCTTT.

The rearrangement joins TRBV5-1 to TRBJ1-2; D might be TRBD1 (6 bases). Germline V CDR1 and CDR2: SGHRS, YFSETQ. V was shortened by 0 bases and J by 4 bases, with 10 bases between the two germline ends. This CDR3 is built from 14 residues. CDR3 sequence: CASSLGVQGYGYTF. DNA of the CDR3: TGCGCCAGCAGCTTGGGAGTACAGGGCTATGGCTACACCTTC.

This clone was counted only a few times. The rearrangement links TRBV6-5 to TRBJ1-6; 7 bases agree with TRBD1. CDR3 size: 14 residues. V shed 9 bases and J 7 bases; nucleotides not matched to a gene: 9. Germline values: CDR1 MNHEY, CDR2 SVGAGI. This chain's CDR3 is CASSAGTENSPLHF. DNA for the CDR3: TGTGCCAGTTCGGCCGGGACAGAGAATTCACCCCTCCACTTT.

The CDR3 DNA follows: TGTGCCAGCAGCCCTAGGAGAATCTCCTACGAGCAGTACTTC. Translating it yields CASSPRRISYEQYF. J is TRBJ2-7 and V is TRBV5-6; D is undetermined. This CDR3 region has 14 residues. Trimming cost V 4 bases and J 0 bases, with 11 bases left between them. Germline loops: CDR1 SGHDT, CDR2 YYEEEE.

In regard to this clone: The junction shows a germline mismatch at one end, possibly a read error. At the DNA level, this CDR3 is encoded by other sequences in the same sample as well. This chain links TRBV6-1 with TRBJ2-2; 9 nucleotides match TRBD2. Germline CDR1 and CDR2: MNHNS and SASEGT. The CDR3 sequence is 18 residues long. The CDR3 DNA is TGTGCCAGTAGTGAAGCGCTGAGCCTAGCGGGGTTTGTTTGGGAGCTGTTTTTT. Translated, it gives CASSEALSLAGFVWELFF.

This clone has a single count. The chain joins TRBV11-2 to TRBJ2-2; TRBD1 is a possible D gene (5 bases). Trimming removed 2 bases at V and 6 bases at J, with 13 bases between. Germline CDR1 is SGHAT and CDR2 is FQNNGV. The CDR3 spans 15 residues. The DNA of the CDR3 is TGTGCCAGCAGCTTAATGCAGGGCTTATCCGGGGAGCTGTTTTTT. This sequence encodes CASSLMQGLSGELFF.

Only one count was recorded for this clone. Here the CDR3 DNA reads TGTGCCAGCAGCCCCCGGGGGGACAGGGGACGGGGTCAGCCCCAGCATTTT. It specifies CASSPRGDRGRGQPQHF. The chain employs TRBV7-8 and TRBJ1-5, with 10 bases lining up with TRBD1. The germline CDR1 and CDR2 sequences are SGHVS and FQNEAQ. This CDR3 is 17 amino acids long. The V and J ends lost 5 bases and 6 bases, in that order; junction bases with no gene match: 13.

This chain uses TRBV6-6 with TRBJ1-2, with D hard to call. The V and J ends lost 2 bases and 1 base respectively, with 14 bases between them. The CDR3 runs to 16 residues. The germline CDR1 and CDR2 sequences are MNHNY and SVGAGI (reference sequence). The CDR3 bases are TGTGCCAGCAGTTACGAACCGCGAGGGTTTAACTATGGCTACACCTTC. It is translated as CASSYEPRGFNYGYTF.

This chain joins TRBV7-2 and TRBJ2-7, with 10 bases matching TRBD2. Trimming took 5 bases from V and 1 from J; bases not matched to a gene: 11. This CDR3 is built from 17 residues. The germline CDR1 and CDR2 sequences are SGHTA and FQGNSA. Here the CDR3 reads CASSPAVLAGGSYEQYF. In nucleotides, the CDR3 is TGTGCCAGCAGCCCTGCTGTTTTAGCGGGGGGTTCCTACGAGCAGTACTTC.

The chain joins TRBV7-2 to TRBJ1-2; D possibly corresponds to TRBD1 (6 bases). V was pared by 5 bases and J by 2 bases, with 15 bases between. There are 15 residues in the CDR3. Germline V gene data show CDR1 as SGHTA and CDR2 as FQGNSA. CDR3 bases: TGTGCCAGCAGCGCCGGGGGGCGTCCAAACTATGGCTACACCTTC. Translated: CASSAGGRPNYGYTF. Full variable domain (rest looked up from reference TRBV7-2 and TRBJ1-2): GAGVSQSPSNKVTEKGKDVELRCDPISGHTALYWYRQSLGQGLEFLIYFQGNSAPDKSGLPSDRFSAERTGGSVSTLTIQRTQQEDSAVYLCASSAGGRPNYGYTFGSGTRLTVV.